The sequence of this T cell receptor (beta chain) was determined in a study of T-cell memory formation after mild COVID-19. Via MiXCR, TCRdb re-called the 5' RACE reads, giving one row per CDR3 protein. The sample lists 350,000 to 550,000 distinct CDR3 sequences; approximately 18% were seen once. Comments on this clonotype: Its matching antigen is unknown.

Findings of the study overall: Prior to infection, memory already included some responding clones, suggesting cross-reactive memory joined.

Germline lookup yields CDR1 MNHEY and CDR2 SMNVEV (reference sequence). There are 14 residues in the CDR3. V was clipped by 3 bases and J by 5 bases; unmatched bases: 5. The sample was PBMCs or a T cell subset sorted from them (not recorded which). The rearrangement links TRBV27 to TRBJ1-2, with 8 nucleotides matching TRBD1. The receptor was derived from a man aged 18 to 30 who had mild COVID-19 (a few samples of this study predate the infection). Cell type and time point are not known. This CDR3 is CASSFHDRGYGYTF. CDR3 nucleotide sequence: TGTGCCAGCAGTTTTCATGACAGGGGTTATGGCTACACCTTC.